The 19 T cell receptor beta chains presented below share a single source sample, sequenced in a study of graft-versus-host responses after intestinal transplantation. These receptors have no identified antigens. Data came from immunoSEQ multiplex PCR; TCRdb stores just in-frame clones and leaves some out. The data show about 39,000 clones, approximately 93% seen once. Sequencing was performed on unstimulated CD8+ T cells sorted from spleen or lymph node cells, taken before transplant. These receptors originate from a human donor who was the organ donor for an intestinal transplant.

V is TRBV25-1 and J is TRBJ2-3; no clear D. This CDR3 has 13 amino acids. The germline V and J ends were trimmed by 0 bases and 5 bases, with 6 bases remaining between them. Germline V lookup: CDR1 MGHDK, CDR2 SYGVNS. Here the CDR3 reads CASSEYLGDTQYF. The DNA of the CDR3 is TGTGCCAGCAGTGAATATCTTGGAGATACGCAGTATTTT.

V is TRBV5-4 and J is TRBJ2-5; perhaps TRBD2 as D (6 bases). V was pared by 1 base and J by 5 bases, with 12 bases between. The CDR3 has 14 residues. The germline gives CDR1 SGHNT, CDR2 YYREEE (reference sequence). The CDR3 loop reads CASSLRRAGETQYF. Written as DNA, the CDR3 is TGTGCCAGCAGCTTGCGGAGGGCCGGGGAGACCCAGTACTTC.

J is TRBJ2-1 and V is TRBV27; 14 nucleotides align to TRBD2. CDR3 length equals 15 residues. Germline V gene sequence: CDR1 MNHEY, CDR2 SMNVEV (reference sequence). V dropped 4 bases and J dropped 7; count of bases not matched to a gene: 3. This CDR3 reads CASSSGTSGRNEQFF. CDR3 DNA: TGTGCCAGCAGTTCCGGGACTAGCGGGAGAAATGAGCAGTTCTTC.

The V call is TRBV27, the J call TRBJ2-1; 8 positions match TRBD2. Germline trimming cut 6 bases from V and 7 bases from J; bases unmatched to any gene: 11. Germline loops: CDR1 MNHEY, CDR2 SMNVEV (reference sequence). CDR3 length: 15 residues. CDR3 residues: CASRTLSGSLNEQFF. The CDR3 DNA is TGTGCCAGCAGAACCCTCAGCGGGAGTTTGAATGAGCAGTTCTTC.

A single count supports this clone. V is TRBV11-1 and J is TRBJ2-5; tentative D call: TRBD1 (6 bases). The CDR3 has 17 residues. Germline V lookup: CDR1 SGHAT, CDR2 FQDESV (reference sequence). With 2 bases removed from V and 2 bases from J, the gap between germline ends came to 18 bases. The CDR3 reads CASSLRAGALLQETQYF. In DNA form, the CDR3 reads TGTGCCAGCAGCTTACGGGCAGGGGCCCTTTTACAAGAGACCCAGTACTTC.

The J gene is TRBJ2-1, the V gene TRBV27; 8 bases are a match to TRBD1. Trimming removed 5 bases from V and 6 bases from J; junction bases left unmatched: 9. The CDR3 length is 15 residues. Germline CDR1 reads MNHEY; CDR2 reads SMNVEV (reference sequence). For the CDR3, the DNA is TGTGCCAGCAGTCCCTACTGGACAGGGTCCAATGAGCAGTTCTTC. This translates into CASSPYWTGSNEQFF.

The chain recombines TRBV7-8 with TRBJ2-7, with 12 bases identical to TRBD2. The V and J ends lost 2 bases and 2 bases, in that order; junction bases with no gene match: 7. CDR1 and CDR2 from the germline V gene are SGHVS and FQNEAQ. The CDR3 is made up of 17 amino acids. CDR3 in DNA: TGTGCCAGCAGCTTATTGGCTAGCGGGAGGGCGGCCTACGAGCAGTACTTC. It codes for CASSLLASGRAAYEQYF.

The chain is built from TRBV27 and TRBJ1-1; a weak D match, TRBD1 (6 bases). This CDR3 has 13 amino acids. The V gene lost 1 base and the J gene lost 11 bases, with 14 bases spanning the gap. Germline CDR1 is MNHEY and CDR2 is SMNVEV (reference sequence). This CDR3 reads CASSLLGQGVAFF. The CDR3, as DNA: TGTGCCAGCAGTTTATTGGGACAAGGGGTGGCTTTCTTT.

The chain employs TRBV4-2 and TRBJ1-5; 9 nucleotides match TRBD1. The CDR3 length is 17 residues. CDR1 and CDR2 from the germline V gene are LGHNA and YNFKEQ. Trimming cost V 1 base and J 4 bases; bases outside gene matches: 8. The CDR3 nucleotides are TGTGCCAGCAGCCAAGGGAACGGACAGGGGCGTAATCAGCCCCAGCATTTT. It codes for CASSQGNGQGRNQPQHF.

The J gene is TRBJ1-4, the V gene TRBV4-1; 10 bases line up with TRBD1. CDR1 and CDR2 from the germline V gene are MGHRA and YSYEKL. Trimming removed 3 bases from V and 5 bases from J; junction bases left unmatched: 0. The CDR3 is 14 amino acids. The CDR3 loop reads CASSQGQGNEKLFF. The CDR3 bases are TGCGCCAGCAGCCAGGGACAGGGGAATGAAAAACTGTTTTTT.

The chain couples TRBV27 to TRBJ2-1; 8 bases agree with TRBD1. The CDR3 runs to 15 residues. With V trimmed by 5 bases and J by 6 bases, 9 bases remained unmatched. Germline V gene data show CDR1 as MNHEY and CDR2 as SMNVEV (reference sequence). DNA of the CDR3: TGTGCCAGCAGTGTAACAGGGGGGTCTTCCAATGAGCAGTTCTTC. Amino acids: CASSVTGGSSNEQFF.

CDR3 in DNA: TGTGCCAGCAGTTACTCCGTCGAGCCCGGGGAGCTGTTTTTT. This gives the protein CASSYSVEPGELFF. The chain employs TRBV6-5 and TRBJ2-2, with D uncertain. The germline V gene encodes CDR1 MNHEY and CDR2 SVGAGI. The CDR3 is 14 amino acids. Trimming removed 0 bases at V and 6 bases at J, with 8 bases between.

The chain is built from TRBV6-5 and TRBJ2-7; D remains ambiguous. The V gene's germline CDR1 is MNHEY and CDR2 SVGAGI. The V end lost 5 bases, the J end lost 0 bases, and 8 bases lay between the germline ends. The CDR3 contains 13 residues. DNA for the CDR3: TGTGCCAGCAGTGACAAGTACTCCTACGAGCAGTACTTC. It is translated as CASSDKYSYEQYF.

The V call is TRBV4-1, the J call TRBJ2-1; 8 nucleotides match TRBD2. The V gene end was trimmed by 1 base and the J gene end by 9 bases; junction bases not matched to a gene: 8. CDR3 length: 15 amino acids. CDR1 MGHRA and CDR2 YSYEKL come from the germline V gene. The CDR3 sequence is CASSQAPGGPAEQFF. DNA for the CDR3: TGCGCCAGCAGCCAAGCTCCGGGAGGGCCAGCTGAGCAGTTCTTC.

The chain combines TRBV4-1 with TRBJ2-3; D ambiguous. Trimming shortened V by 3 bases and J by 2 bases, and 3 bases separated the two germline ends. The V gene's germline CDR1 is MGHRA and CDR2 YSYEKL. The CDR3 loop spans 12 amino acids. In nucleotides, the CDR3 is TGCGCCAGCAGCCAGATCACAGATACGCAGTATTTT. Translation: CASSQITDTQYF.

As to this clone: At the DNA level, this CDR3 is encoded by other sequences in the same sample as well. The rearrangement uses TRBV28 and TRBJ2-7; TRBD2 agrees at 8 bases. This CDR3 spans 14 amino acids. Germline CDR1 and CDR2: MDHEN and SYDVKM. V gave up 3 bases and J gave up 2 bases; unmatched junction bases: 3. This CDR3 reads CASSFLAGTYEQYF. For the CDR3, the DNA is TGTGCCAGCAGTTTCTTAGCGGGGACCTACGAGCAGTACTTC.

The chain employs TRBV6-1 and TRBJ1-1; D is undetermined. CDR1 and CDR2 (germline): MNHNS, SASEGT. The V end was cut by 2 bases, the J end by 3 bases, with 7 bases between. CDR3 length: 13 residues. In nucleotides, the CDR3 is TGTGCCAGCAGTGAATCTAGTCACACTGAAGCTTTCTTT. Protein sequence: CASSESSHTEAFF.

This chain connects TRBV6-1 to TRBJ2-7; D ambiguous. The germline V and J ends were trimmed by 8 bases and 0 bases, with 11 bases remaining between them. Germline V gene sequence: CDR1 MNHNS, CDR2 SASEGT. CDR3 length equals 13 residues. DNA of the CDR3: TGTGCCAGCTCCGACTTTGTCTCCTACGAGCAGTACTTC. Translated, it gives CASSDFVSYEQYF.

The rearrangement links TRBV2 to TRBJ2-2; 8 nucleotides match TRBD1. Trimming at V came to 0 bases and at J to 5 bases, leaving 8 bases not matched to a gene. Germline CDR1 reads SNHLY; CDR2 reads FYNNEI. There are 17 residues in the CDR3. CDR3 nucleotide sequence: TGTGCCAGCAGTGAAGCCCACAGGGGGATAGGGACCGGGGAGCTGTTTTTT. Translated: CASSEAHRGIGTGELFF.